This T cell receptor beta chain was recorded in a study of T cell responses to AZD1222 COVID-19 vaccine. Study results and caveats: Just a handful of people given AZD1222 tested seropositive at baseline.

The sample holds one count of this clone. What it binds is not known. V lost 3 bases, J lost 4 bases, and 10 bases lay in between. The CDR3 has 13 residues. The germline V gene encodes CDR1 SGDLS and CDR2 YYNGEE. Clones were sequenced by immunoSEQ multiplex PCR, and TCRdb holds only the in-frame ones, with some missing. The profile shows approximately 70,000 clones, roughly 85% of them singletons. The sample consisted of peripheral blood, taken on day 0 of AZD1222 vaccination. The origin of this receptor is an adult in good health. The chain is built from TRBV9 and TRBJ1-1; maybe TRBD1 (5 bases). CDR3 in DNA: TGTGCCAGCAGCGAGCGGGGGTCCACTGAAGCTTTCTTT. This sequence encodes CASSERGSTEAFF.